This entry lists 13 T cell receptor beta chains sequenced from one sample in a study of CD8 T cells in Susac syndrome. RNA in amounts of roughly 0.5 to 1 ug was reverse transcribed with random hexamers. TCRdb analysed the immunoSEQ multiplex PCR reads with MiXCR anew, one entry per CDR3 protein. The profile shows roughly 110,000 distinct CDR3 sequences, around 90% of them singletons. Material: CD4+ T cells from PBMCs. Receptors originate from a human donor in good health.

This clonotype was found a few times. The gene calls are TRBV6-2 or TRBV6-3 and TRBJ2-7; possible D gene TRBD2, 5 bases. CDR1 MNHEY and CDR2 SVGEGT come from the germline V gene. V lost 6 bases, J lost 13 bases, and 16 bases lay in between. The CDR3 runs 11 residues. The CDR3 DNA sequence: TGTGCCAGCAGCGACGCCGCAGGAGGTTACTTC. This gives the protein CASSDAAGGYF.

This chain links TRBV20-1 with TRBJ2-1, with D unclear. The V gene lost 6 bases and the J gene lost 7 bases, with 16 bases spanning the gap. This CDR3 region has 13 residues. Germline-derived CDR1 and CDR2 are DFQATT and SNEGSKA (reference sequence). CDR3 region: CSASRSPLNEQFF. The CDR3 region has the DNA TGCAGTGCCTCCAGGAGTCCCCTGAATGAGCAGTTCTTC.

This chain connects TRBV6-1 to TRBJ2-3; 7 positions match TRBD2. With V trimmed by 4 bases and J by 2 bases, 6 bases remained unmatched. CDR3 length: 15 amino acids. Per the germline V gene, CDR1 is MNHNS and CDR2 is SASEGT. This chain's CDR3 is CASSVRAGNTDTQYF. The CDR3 nucleotides are TGTGCCAGCAGTGTGCGAGCGGGGAACACAGATACGCAGTATTTT.

The rearrangement uses TRBV7-2 and TRBJ1-4, with D perhaps matching TRBD1 (5 bases). The CDR3 spans 15 residues. Germline V gene data show CDR1 as SGHTA and CDR2 as FQGNSA. Trimming left V 3 bases short and J 5 bases short, with 13 bases between. DNA of the CDR3: TGTGCCAGCAGCTTGACCGGGACGGGGAATGAAAAACTGTTTTTT. Amino acids: CASSLTGTGNEKLFF.

The chain uses TRBV27 and TRBJ1-6; D not certain. The CDR3 has 12 residues. In germline, CDR1 is MNHEY, CDR2 SMNVEV (reference sequence). Deletions cut 5 bases from V and 2 bases from J, with 1 base between. The CDR3 DNA reads TGTGCCAGCAGTCCCTATAATTCACCCCTCCACTTT. Its translation: CASSPYNSPLHF.

In its sample, this clonotype was seen a few times. As DNA, the CDR3 is TGTGCCAGCTCACAAAACGACAGGGGGCCGACTGAAGCTTTCTTT. Amino acid sequence: CASSQNDRGPTEAFF. This chain links TRBV18 with TRBJ1-1; 10 nucleotides line up with TRBD1. V gave up 4 bases and J gave up 5 bases; unmatched junction bases: 7. Germline CDR1 and CDR2: KGHSH and LQKENI. This CDR3 is built from 15 residues. Full variable domain (missing parts from reference TRBV18 and TRBJ1-1): NAGVMQNPRHLVRRRGQEARLRCSPMKGHSHVYWYRQLPEEGLKFMVYLQKENIIDESGMPKERFSAEFPKEGPSILRIQQVVRGDSAAYFCASSQNDRGPTEAFFGQGTRLTVV.

The chain is built from TRBV11-2 and TRBJ2-3, with 8 bases that match TRBD1. This CDR3 is 16 amino acids long. Germline trimming cut 5 bases from V and 0 bases from J; bases unmatched to any gene: 7. Germline V gene lookup returns CDR1 SGHAT and CDR2 FQNNGV. The chain's CDR3 is CASSPITGGSTDTQYF. The DNA for the CDR3 is TGTGCCAGCAGCCCGATAACAGGGGGAAGCACAGATACGCAGTATTTT.

The chain combines TRBV5-6 with TRBJ2-7; the D is unclear. The CDR3 is 13 amino acids. V lost 0 bases to trimming and J lost 3 bases, with 7 bases between them. Germline V gene data show CDR1 as SGHDT and CDR2 as YYEEEE. The CDR3 DNA reads TGTGCCAGCAGCTTGGACGGATACTACGAGCAGTACTTC. This gives the protein CASSLDGYYEQYF.

This chain joins TRBV5-1 and TRBJ2-1; 7 bases agree with TRBD1. V gave up 4 bases and J gave up 8 bases; unmatched junction bases: 12. The CDR3 is made up of 15 amino acids. Germline CDR1 is SGHRS and CDR2 is YFSETQ. The chain's CDR3 is CASSTRQGRVDEQFF. CDR3 sequence (DNA): TGCGCCAGCAGCACCCGACAGGGCAGGGTCGATGAGCAGTTCTTC.

The V and J genes are TRBV14 and TRBJ2-6; D gene unclear. CDR1 SGHDN and CDR2 FVKESK come from the germline V gene. The CDR3 is made up of 15 amino acids. Trimming took 1 base from V and 2 from J, leaving 6 bases between them. Here the CDR3 DNA reads TGTGCCAGCAGCCAAGCTGGTACTGGGGCCAACGTCCTGACTTTC. The encoded protein is CASSQAGTGANVLTF. Complete variable domain (other parts from reference TRBV14 and TRBJ2-6): EAGVTQFPSHSVIEKGQTVTLRCDPISGHDNLYWYRRVMGKEIKFLLHFVKESKQDESGMPNNRFLAERTGGTYSTLKVQPAELEDSGVYFCASSQAGTGANVLTFGAGSRLTVL.

The chain combines TRBV29-1 with TRBJ2-1; D is uncertain. V was pared by 2 bases and J by 5 bases, with 4 bases between. CDR1 is SQVTM and CDR2 is ANQGSEA in the germline V gene. The CDR3 sequence is 11 residues long. The CDR3: CSVERDNEQFF. CDR3 nucleotide sequence: TGCAGCGTTGAACGGGACAATGAGCAGTTCTTC.

The gene calls are TRBV23-1 and TRBJ2-7, with D tentatively TRBD1 (5 bases). TRBV23-1 is labeled an ORF, and its function is uncertain. V was cut by 0 bases and J by 0 bases, with 9 bases left in between. The CDR3 runs to 15 residues. The CDR3: CASSQSRASSYEQYF. CDR3 sequence (DNA): TGCGCCAGCAGTCAATCCAGGGCAAGCTCCTACGAGCAGTACTTC.

The rearrangement uses TRBV3-1 and TRBJ2-3; D gene uncertain. Germline V gene data show CDR1 as LGHDT and CDR2 as YNNKEL (reference sequence). The CDR3 runs to 15 residues. V was pared by 5 bases and J by 1 base, with 13 bases between. The CDR3 DNA reads TGTGCCAGCAGCTTTCTAGACTCCCGCACAGATACGCAGTATTTT. Translated: CASSFLDSRTDTQYF.